This entry lists 17 T cell receptor beta chains sequenced from one sample in a study of shared clonotypes between healthy human individuals. Assay used: immunoSEQ multiplex PCR; TCRdb lists only in-frame clones, some missing. The sample has about 520,000 clones; approximately 80% are singletons. Sequencing input: PBMCs. The receptor set was obtained from a woman between 40 and 50 years old in good health. Some clones in this sample may be carry-over from other donors' samples.

A note on this clone: A junction boundary mismatches the germline segment, possibly from a read error. This chain uses TRBV30 with TRBJ2-7; 8 bases match TRBD2. Germline assignment: CDR1 GTSNPN and CDR2 SVGIG (reference sequence). The CDR3 is made up of 12 amino acids. The CDR3 DNA sequence: TGTACCTGGAGTGTACGTAGCGGGGTGCAGTACTTC. It yields the protein CTWSVRSGVQYF. The full variable domain, its missing parts supplied by reference TRBV30 and TRBJ2-7, is SQTIHQWPATLVQPVGSPLSLECTVEGTSNPNLYWYRQAAGRGLQLLFYSVGIGQISSEVPQNLSASRPQDRQFILSSKKLLLSDSGFYLCTWSVRSGVQYFGPGTRLTVT.

V is TRBV15 and J is TRBJ2-7, with D unresolved. V was trimmed by 4 bases and J by 7 bases, leaving 11 bases between them. Per the germline V gene, CDR1 is LNHNV and CDR2 is YYDKDF (reference sequence). The CDR3 runs to 12 residues. The CDR3 DNA follows: TGTGCCACCAGCAAAGGACGTGGGGAGCAGTACTTC. It is translated as CATSKGRGEQYF.

Notes on this clone: This may arise from a read error, as a much more abundant clone is one base away. The rearrangement joins TRBV29-1 to TRBJ1-1; D is unclear. Deletions cut 6 bases from V and 3 bases from J, with 14 bases between. Germline V gene lookup returns CDR1 SQVTM and CDR2 ANQGSEA. This CDR3 comprises 13 residues. The CDR3 is CSVSGNMDTEAFF. In DNA, the CDR3 is TGCAGCGTCTCGGGGAACATGGACACTGAAGCTTTCTTT. The full variable domain, completed using reference TRBV29-1 and TRBJ1-1, is SAVISQKPSRDICQRGTSLTIQCQVDSQVTMMFWYRQQPGQSLTLIATANQGSEATYESGFVIDKFPISRPNLTFSTLTVSNMSPEDSSIYLCSVSGNMDTEAFFGQGTRLTVV.

The rearrangement links TRBV19 to TRBJ2-4, with D tentatively TRBD1 (6 bases). Trimming removed 9 bases at V and 0 bases at J, with 12 bases between. The germline V gene encodes CDR1 LNHDA and CDR2 SQIVND (reference sequence). The CDR3 sequence is 14 residues long. CDR3 region: CASRDRRAKNIQYF. The CDR3, as DNA: TGTGCCAGCCGCGACAGGCGAGCCAAAAACATTCAGTACTTC.

This clone was seen only once. The chain is built from TRBV29-1 and TRBJ2-5; 7 bases map to TRBD2. Judging by the DNA end, TRBJ2-7 fits better; the J call may be wrong. Germline V gene lookup returns CDR1 SQVTM and CDR2 ANQGSEA. The CDR3 covers 16 residues. Here the CDR3 DNA reads TGCAGCGTTGAAGATCCTCGGATGGGGAGGGTGGGCGAGCAGTACTTC. Translation gives CSVEDPRMGRVGEQYF.

This CDR3 reads CASSYRRGRNYGYTF. The DNA for the CDR3 is TGTGCCAGCAGTTACCGTCGGGGGAGAAACTATGGCTACACCTTC. V is TRBV6-6 and J is TRBJ1-2, with D possibly TRBD1 on 5 matching bases. The CDR3 consists of 15 residues. From germline, CDR1 is MNHNY and CDR2 SVGAGI (reference sequence). V was cut by 2 bases and J by 2 bases, with 12 bases left in between.

This CDR3 is CASSSGQGAGEQYF. CDR3 sequence (DNA): TGTGCCAGCAGCTCCGGACAGGGGGCGGGGGAGCAGTACTTC. This chain connects TRBV28 to TRBJ2-7, with TRBD1 matching over 11 bases. After removal of 6 bases from V and 7 bases from J, the junction contained 8 bases not matched to a gene. This CDR3 has 14 residues. Germline CDR1 MDHEN, CDR2 SYDVKM.

The rearrangement joins TRBV5-1 to TRBJ1-2, with 9 bases aligning to TRBD1. CDR3 length: 17 residues. In germline, CDR1 is SGHRS, CDR2 YFSETQ. With 4 bases clipped from V and 4 bases from J, the junction kept 14 bases outside the gene matches. The CDR3 region is CASSPSPTGGFVYGYTF. The CDR3 DNA follows: TGCGCCAGCAGCCCCTCTCCTACAGGGGGCTTCGTCTATGGCTACACCTTC.

V gene TRBV19 combines with J gene TRBJ1-2; D is possibly TRBD1 (5 bases). V lost 7 bases, J lost 4 bases, and 22 bases lay in between. Germline V lookup: CDR1 LNHDA, CDR2 SQIVND (reference sequence). This CDR3 is built from 16 residues. The CDR3 DNA sequence: TGTGCCAGTACCGAGACAGCGATAGCTCTTGGCTATGGCTACACCTTC. It encodes CASTETAIALGYGYTF.

The chain has TRBV7-9 and TRBJ2-5, with D possibly being TRBD1 (5 bases). CDR1 and CDR2 (germline): SEHNR, FQNEAQ (reference sequence). The CDR3 spans 15 residues. The ends were cut back, 6 bases at V and 0 bases at J, with 14 bases in the middle. CDR3 DNA sequence: TGTGCCAGCAGGGGCGGTCAGGGCCACCAAGAGACCCAGTACTTC. Translated, it gives CASRGGQGHQETQYF.

This clone was observed a handful of times. The chain couples TRBV2 to TRBJ2-5; 8 positions match TRBD1. The CDR3 has 14 amino acids. Germline V gene data show CDR1 as SNHLY and CDR2 as FYNNEI. Trimming removed 6 bases from V and 2 bases from J; junction bases left unmatched: 5. CDR3 bases: TGTGCCAGCAGGGACAGGGTAGGGCAAGAGACCCAGTACTTC. Protein: CASRDRVGQETQYF.

The gene calls are TRBV4-2 and TRBJ2-5, with TRBD2 matching 15 bases. Trimming removed 4 bases from V and 3 bases from J; junction bases left unmatched: 6. The CDR3 contains 17 residues. Germline lookup yields CDR1 LGHNA and CDR2 YNFKEQ. The CDR3 is CASSRGLAGGGKETQYF. The CDR3 nucleotides are TGTGCCAGCAGCCGAGGACTAGCGGGAGGGGGAAAAGAGACCCAGTACTTC.

The rearrangement joins TRBV30 to TRBJ1-4, with 7 bases identical to TRBD1. Germline-derived CDR1 and CDR2 are GTSNPN and SVGIG (reference sequence). Losses at the gene ends were 6 bases for V and 8 bases for J; bases not matched to a gene: 9. The CDR3 length is 13 residues. Here the CDR3 DNA reads TGTGCCTGCCACAGGGGAAGAGGAGAAAAACTGTTTTTT. Amino acids: CACHRGRGEKLFF.

The chain couples TRBV5-1 to TRBJ2-1, with D possibly matching TRBD1 (6 bases). V lost 4 bases and J 1 base, leaving 12 bases between the germline ends. Germline lookup yields CDR1 SGHRS and CDR2 YFSETQ. This CDR3 is 15 amino acids long. The CDR3 nucleotides read TGCGCCAGCAGCAACAGGGATTCGTCCTACAATGAGCAGTTCTTC. Protein: CASSNRDSSYNEQFF.

This chain uses TRBV29-1 with TRBJ2-1; D not certain. The CDR3 is 12 amino acids. Germline V gene lookup returns CDR1 SQVTM and CDR2 ANQGSEA. V was clipped by 7 bases and J by 2 bases, with 9 bases between them. For the CDR3, the DNA is TGCAGCGCCCGAGAGGCCTACAATGAGCAGTTCTTC. The encoded protein is CSAREAYNEQFF.

Regarding this clone: Other DNA sequences in the same sample also yield this CDR3. J is TRBJ2-1 and V is TRBV9; 7 nucleotides match TRBD2. In germline, CDR1 is SGDLS, CDR2 YYNGEE. The CDR3 consists of 15 residues. The junction had 4 bases not matched to a gene; V was cut back by 0 bases and J by 4 bases. The chain's CDR3 is CASSVVASGYNEQFF. DNA of the CDR3: TGTGCCAGCAGCGTAGTGGCTAGCGGATACAATGAGCAGTTCTTC.

This clone has a handful of counts. The J gene is TRBJ2-1, the V gene TRBV9, with 15 bases fitting TRBD2. V trimming: 0 bases; J trimming: 7 bases; junction bases outside the gene matches: 8. From germline, CDR1 is SGDLS and CDR2 YYNGEE. The CDR3 extends over 18 amino acids. As DNA, the CDR3 is TGTGCCAGCAGCGTAGGGGAGGGGACTAGCGGGAGGTGGAATGAGCAGTTCTTC. The encoded protein is CASSVGEGTSGRWNEQFF.